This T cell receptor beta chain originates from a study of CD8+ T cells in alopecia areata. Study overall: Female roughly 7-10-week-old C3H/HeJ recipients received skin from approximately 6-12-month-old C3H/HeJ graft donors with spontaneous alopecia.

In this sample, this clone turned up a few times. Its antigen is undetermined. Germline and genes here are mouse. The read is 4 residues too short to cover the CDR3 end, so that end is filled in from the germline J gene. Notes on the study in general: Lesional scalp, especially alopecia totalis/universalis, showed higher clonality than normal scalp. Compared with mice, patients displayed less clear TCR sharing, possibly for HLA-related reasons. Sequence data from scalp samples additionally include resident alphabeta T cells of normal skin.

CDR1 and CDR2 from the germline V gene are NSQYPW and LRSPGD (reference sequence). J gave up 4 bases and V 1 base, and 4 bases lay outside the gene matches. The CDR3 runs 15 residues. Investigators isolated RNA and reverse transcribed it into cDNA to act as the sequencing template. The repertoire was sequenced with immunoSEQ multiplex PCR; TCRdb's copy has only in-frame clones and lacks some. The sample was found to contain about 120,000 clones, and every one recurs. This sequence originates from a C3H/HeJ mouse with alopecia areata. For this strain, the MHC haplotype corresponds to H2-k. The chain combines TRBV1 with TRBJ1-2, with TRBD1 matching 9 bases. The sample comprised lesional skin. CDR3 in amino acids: CTCSAGTGEGSDYTF. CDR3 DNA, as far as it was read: TGCACCTGCAGTGCAGGGACAGGGGAAGGCTCC. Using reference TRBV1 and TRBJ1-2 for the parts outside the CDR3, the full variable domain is VTLLEQNPRWRLVPRGQAVNLRCILKNSQYPWMSWYQQDLQKQLQWLFTLRSPGDKEVKSLPGADYLATRVTDTELRLQVANMSQGRTLYCTCSAGTGEGSDYTFGSGTRLLVI.